These 23 T cell receptor beta chains came from one sample sequenced in a study of blood T cell repertoires in COVID-19. Sequencing was performed with immunoSEQ multiplex PCR; in TCRdb, only in-frame clones are kept and a portion is missing. The sample consists of a few hundred thousand clones, around 83% of them appearing once. Sequenced material: PBMCs or T cells enriched from blood (not recorded which). These receptor sequences come from a woman aged 45-60 years who had recovered from COVID-19.

In this sample, this clone turned up a few times. V gene TRBV30 combines with J gene TRBJ2-7; 8 positions agree with TRBD1. The CDR3 is 14 residues long. The V gene end was trimmed by 5 bases and the J gene end by 0 bases; junction bases not matched to a gene: 6. Germline values: CDR1 GTSNPN, CDR2 SVGIG (reference sequence). The CDR3 region has the DNA TGTGCCTGGGGTTGGGGGACAGGCTCCTACGAGCAGTACTTC. Amino acid sequence: CAWGWGTGSYEQYF. Drawing the rest from reference TRBV30 and TRBJ2-7, the complete variable domain is SQTIHQWPATLVQPVGSPLSLECTVEGTSNPNLYWYRQAAGRGLQLLFYSVGIGQISSEVPQNLSASRPQDRQFILSSKKLLLSDSGFYLCAWGWGTGSYEQYFGPGTRLTVT.

This clone was picked up a small number of times. The rearrangement uses TRBV7-2 and TRBJ2-5, with TRBD1 matching over 7 bases. The CDR3 has 15 amino acids. The V segment lost 3 bases and the J segment 5 bases; nucleotides outside the gene matches: 9. Germline CDR1 SGHTA, CDR2 FQGNSA. The chain's CDR3 is CASSLVTGETETQYF. As DNA, the CDR3 is TGTGCCAGCAGCTTGGTCACAGGGGAAACGGAGACCCAGTACTTC.

This sequence joins TRBV27 and TRBJ1-5; 7 nucleotides align to TRBD1. In germline, CDR1 is MNHEY, CDR2 SMNVEV (reference sequence). The V segment lost 1 base and the J segment 5 bases; nucleotides outside the gene matches: 5. The CDR3 loop spans 15 amino acids. This CDR3 reads CASSLYDRADQPQHF. As DNA, the CDR3 is TGTGCCAGCAGTTTATACGACAGGGCGGATCAGCCCCAGCATTTT.

This chain connects TRBV7-2 to TRBJ2-7; D remains unclear. There are 13 residues in the CDR3. The V end was cut by 1 base, the J end by 11 bases, with 15 bases between. Per germline, CDR1 SGHTA and CDR2 FQGNSA. The CDR3, as DNA: TGTGCCAGCAGCTTAGGAGGCGCGGAGTTTAAGTACTTC. Translated, it gives CASSLGGAEFKYF.

The V and J genes are TRBV6-5 and TRBJ2-7, with 9 positions matching TRBD2. Trimming took 8 bases from V and 6 from J; bases not matched to a gene: 11. There are 14 residues in the CDR3. Germline assignment: CDR1 MNHEY and CDR2 SVGAGI. CDR3: CASQRAGGPGEQYF. CDR3 DNA sequence: TGTGCCAGCCAAAGGGCGGGAGGGCCAGGCGAGCAGTACTTC.

This chain's CDR3 is CASSQDNRRVGEQYF. CDR3 nucleotide sequence: TGTGCCAGCAGCCAAGATAATCGCAGGGTTGGCGAGCAGTACTTC. This rearrangement joins TRBV3-1 (or the pseudogene TRBV3-2) to TRBJ2-7; D may be TRBD1 (5 bases). Deletions cut 0 bases from V and 6 bases from J, with 15 bases between. Germline CDR1 is LGHDT and CDR2 is YNNKEL (reference sequence). This CDR3 has 15 amino acids.

V and J are TRBV7-9 and TRBJ2-5, with TRBD1 matching over 8 bases. Germline-derived CDR1 and CDR2 are SEHNR and FQNEAQ (reference sequence). V was clipped by 5 bases and J by 2 bases; unmatched bases: 10. The CDR3 consists of 16 residues. The CDR3 DNA is TGTGCCAGCAGCAAACCCGCCGGGACAGGACAAGAGACCCAGTACTTC. Its protein product is CASSKPAGTGQETQYF.

CDR3: CASSFSGDHTDTQYF. For the CDR3, the DNA is TGCGCCAGCAGCTTTAGCGGGGACCACACAGATACGCAGTATTTT. The chain combines TRBV5-1 with TRBJ2-3; 8 bases are a match to TRBD2. The J segment lost 2 bases and the V segment lost 2 bases, leaving 4 bases of the junction unmatched. The CDR3 sequence is 15 residues long. CDR1 and CDR2 from the germline V gene are SGHRS and YFSETQ.

The chain employs TRBV5-4 and TRBJ1-2; D gene ambiguous. Germline CDR1 SGHNT, CDR2 YYREEE (reference sequence). V lost 4 bases and J 2 bases, leaving 12 bases between the germline ends. CDR3 length: 14 amino acids. In DNA form, the CDR3 reads TGTGCCAGCAGCCCGGAAGCGGAAAACTATGGCTACACCTTC. Amino acid sequence: CASSPEAENYGYTF.

The chain is built from TRBV6-2 or TRBV6-3 and TRBJ1-2; TRBD1 is a possible D gene (6 bases). Germline lookup yields CDR1 MNHEY and CDR2 SVGEGT. There are 15 residues in the CDR3. The V and J ends lost 6 bases and 4 bases respectively, with 18 bases between them. Here the CDR3 reads CASSTKTGEGYGYTF. The CDR3 coding sequence is TGTGCCAGCAGCACTAAGACAGGAGAGGGCTATGGCTACACCTTC.

The V call is TRBV6-1, the J call TRBJ1-5; no clear D gene. The CDR3 consists of 16 residues. Germline V gene lookup returns CDR1 MNHNS and CDR2 SASEGT. The V and J ends lost 2 bases and 7 bases respectively, with 18 bases between them. The CDR3 nucleotides are TGTGCCAGCAGTGAAAGGGAGTTGAGGACCTGGCAGCCCCAGCATTTT. This translates into CASSERELRTWQPQHF.

The chain employs TRBV6-2 or TRBV6-3 and TRBJ1-6; D may be TRBD1 (5 bases). The V and J ends lost 2 bases and 6 bases respectively, with 8 bases between them. Germline assignment: CDR1 MNHEY and CDR2 SVGEGT. The CDR3 is made up of 14 amino acids. The CDR3 here is CASSYPQGNSPLHF. In DNA form, the CDR3 reads TGTGCCAGCAGTTACCCGCAGGGTAATTCACCCCTCCACTTT.

The CDR3 DNA sequence: TGTGCCTGGAGAAGAGGGCGCGGGGGAAACACCATATATTTT. Translated: CAWRRGRGGNTIYF. The rearrangement links TRBV30 to TRBJ1-3, with no clear D. In germline, CDR1 is GTSNPN, CDR2 SVGIG (reference sequence). The CDR3 covers 14 residues. Trimming left V 3 bases short and J 4 bases short, with 13 bases between.

V is TRBV2 and J is TRBJ2-5; D is ambiguous. From germline, CDR1 is SNHLY and CDR2 FYNNEI. This CDR3 has 12 amino acids. V dropped 1 base and J dropped 4 bases, with 4 bases sitting between them. The CDR3, as DNA: TGTGCCAGCAGTGAAGGTAGAGAGACCCAGTACTTC. It codes for CASSEGRETQYF. The whole variable domain, filled in from reference TRBV2 and TRBJ2-5, reads EPEVTQTPSHQVTQMGQEVILRCVPISNHLYFYWYRQILGQKVEFLVSFYNNEISEKSEIFDDQFSVERPDGSNFTLKIRSTKLEDSAMYFCASSEGRETQYFGPGTRLLVL.

The rearrangement links TRBV7-9 to TRBJ2-5, with D tentatively TRBD2 (5 bases). In germline, CDR1 is SEHNR, CDR2 FQNEAQ (reference sequence). The CDR3 spans 12 residues. V was clipped by 4 bases and J by 3 bases, with 6 bases between them. CDR3 in amino acids: CASSYSEETQYF. CDR3 DNA: TGTGCCAGCAGCTATAGCGAAGAGACCCAGTACTTC.

This clone turned up a few times. This chain uses TRBV30 with TRBJ1-1, with 9 bases that match TRBD1. The trim removed 3 bases at V and 5 bases at J, leaving 4 bases unmatched. The CDR3 spans 13 residues. The germline CDR1 and CDR2 sequences are GTSNPN and SVGIG (reference sequence). The CDR3 DNA follows: TGTGCCTGGAGAGGGACAGGGCTAACTGAAGCTTTCTTT. It translates to CAWRGTGLTEAFF. The full variable domain, with the rest looked up from reference TRBV30 and TRBJ1-1, is SQTIHQWPATLVQPVGSPLSLECTVEGTSNPNLYWYRQAAGRGLQLLFYSVGIGQISSEVPQNLSASRPQDRQFILSSKKLLLSDSGFYLCAWRGTGLTEAFFGQGTRLTVV.

As DNA, the CDR3 is TGTGCCAGCAGTTTTAACAGGGCGATTGAAGCTTTCTTT. Its protein is CASSFNRAIEAFF. V is TRBV12-3 or TRBV12-4 and J is TRBJ1-1; maybe TRBD1 (6 bases). CDR3 length: 13 amino acids. Trimming shortened V by 3 bases and J by 7 bases, and 12 bases separated the two germline ends.

This clone was detected once. This rearrangement joins TRBV11-2 to TRBJ2-3; perhaps TRBD2 as D (5 bases). The CDR3 extends over 15 amino acids. Between the trimmed V and J ends, which lost 1 base and 4 bases, there was a span of 12 bases. Per germline, CDR1 SGHAT and CDR2 FQNNGV. In DNA, the CDR3 is TGTGCCAGCAGCTTAGTACTAGGGTTCCCAGATACGCAGTATTTT. Translation gives CASSLVLGFPDTQYF.

J is TRBJ2-3 and V is TRBV5-4; 8 positions agree with TRBD2. This CDR3 is built from 15 residues. The germline CDR1 and CDR2 sequences are SGHNT and YYREEE (reference sequence). V dropped 4 bases and J dropped 0; count of bases not matched to a gene: 4. Here the CDR3 DNA reads TGTGCCAGCAGCGAGATAGCGGGGAGCACAGATACGCAGTATTTT. Amino acids: CASSEIAGSTDTQYF.

The rearrangement uses TRBV7-9 and TRBJ2-1; D might be TRBD2 (6 bases). CDR1 and CDR2 (germline): SEHNR, FQNEAQ (reference sequence). There are 14 residues in the CDR3. V lost 6 bases, J lost 6 bases, and 15 bases lay in between. CDR3 nucleotide sequence: TGTGCCAGCAGTTTCGGGACTCCTGCCAATGAGCAGTTCTTC. Protein: CASSFGTPANEQFF.

The genes are TRBV18 and TRBJ2-5; 10 positions match TRBD1. The length of the CDR3 is 15 residues. Germline V lookup: CDR1 KGHSH, CDR2 LQKENI. Trimming removed 5 bases from V and 1 base from J; junction bases left unmatched: 4. The CDR3 sequence is CASSRDRGTQETQYF. CDR3 nucleotides: TGTGCCAGCTCAAGGGACAGGGGAACCCAAGAGACCCAGTACTTC.

This clone was recorded once. The V and J genes are TRBV5-1 and TRBJ2-7; 16 bases map to TRBD2. Germline V lookup: CDR1 SGHRS, CDR2 YFSETQ. The CDR3 has 15 residues. Trimming removed 7 bases from V and 6 bases from J; junction bases left unmatched: 7. CDR3: CASVQGLAGGSEQYF. The DNA for the CDR3 is TGCGCCAGCGTTCAGGGACTAGCGGGAGGGAGCGAGCAGTACTTC.

The rearrangement uses TRBV4-2 and TRBJ2-5; 8 bases line up with TRBD1. J lost 2 bases, V lost 0 bases, and 5 bases had no gene match. The CDR3 totals 16 residues. The germline V gene encodes CDR1 LGHNA and CDR2 YNFKEQ. As DNA, the CDR3 is TGTGCCAGCAGCCAAGATCGACAGGGGCGGCAAGAGACCCAGTACTTC. It translates to CASSQDRQGRQETQYF.